Below, one T cell receptor beta chain is given with its context. The antigen is not known. Stated treatment: about 20 received Ad26.COV2.S at low or high dose, single or two shots; roughly five received placebo; per-sample allocation not given. Samples analyzed were those drawn on day 63 after the first vaccine or placebo injection. The shot given was an Ad26 vector that makes Wuhan-strain SARS-CoV-2 spike. The sample is drawn from a study of Ad26.COV2.S vaccination and SARS-CoV-2 variants. About the research overall: Ad26.COV2.S shots went into the muscle once or twice, 56 days apart.

The repertoire was sequenced with immunoSEQ multiplex PCR; TCRdb's copy has only in-frame clones and lacks some. The sample consists of about 440,000 clones, about 90% of them appearing once. Study-wide points: Across vaccine and placebo recipients, the breadth of non-spike TCRs was similar. There was a possibility that the TCR breadth and depth analyses underestimated total T cell responses.

The CDR3 loop spans 13 amino acids. The V end was cut by 2 bases, the J end by 6 bases, with 12 bases between. CDR1 SGHDT and CDR2 YYEEEE come from the germline V gene. The sequence derives from a person aged 18-65 years who received the Ad26.COV2.S COVID-19 vaccine or a placebo. The sample here was peripheral blood, taken in a trial of Ad26.COV2.S vaccine versus placebo. This rearrangement joins TRBV5-6 to TRBJ2-7; tentative D call: TRBD1 (5 bases). In DNA, the CDR3 is TGTGCCAGCAGCTTAGTCAGGGTCGGCGAGCAGTACTTC. It specifies CASSLVRVGEQYF.